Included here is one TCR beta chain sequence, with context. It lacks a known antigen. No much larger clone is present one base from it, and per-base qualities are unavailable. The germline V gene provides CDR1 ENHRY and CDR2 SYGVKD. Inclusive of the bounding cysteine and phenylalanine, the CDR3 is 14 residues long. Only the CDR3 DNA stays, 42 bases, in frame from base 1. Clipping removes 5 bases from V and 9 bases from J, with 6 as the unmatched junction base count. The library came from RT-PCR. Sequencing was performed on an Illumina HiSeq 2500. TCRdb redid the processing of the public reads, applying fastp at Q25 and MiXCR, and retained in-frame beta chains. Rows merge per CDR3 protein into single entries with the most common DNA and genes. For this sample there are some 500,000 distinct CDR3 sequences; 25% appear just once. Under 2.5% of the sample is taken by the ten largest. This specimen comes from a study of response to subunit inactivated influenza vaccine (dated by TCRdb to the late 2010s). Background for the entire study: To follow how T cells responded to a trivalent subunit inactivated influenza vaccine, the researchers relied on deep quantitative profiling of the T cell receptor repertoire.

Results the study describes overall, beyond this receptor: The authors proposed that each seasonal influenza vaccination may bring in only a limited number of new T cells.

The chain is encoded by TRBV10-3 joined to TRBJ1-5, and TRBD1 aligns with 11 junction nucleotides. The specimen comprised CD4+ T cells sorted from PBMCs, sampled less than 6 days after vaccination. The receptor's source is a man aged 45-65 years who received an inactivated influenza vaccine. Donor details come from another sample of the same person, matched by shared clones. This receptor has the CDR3 CAISSGTGGGPQHF. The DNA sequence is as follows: TGTGCCATCAGTTCCGGGACAGGGGGAGGGCCCCAGCATTTT.